The TCR beta chain described here comes from a study of blood T cell repertoires in COVID-19. CDR1 is LGHNA and CDR2 is YSLEER in the germline V gene. The CDR3 totals 15 residues. V lost 0 bases, J lost 4 bases, and 3 bases stayed unmatched. This clone appeared a single time. Sequenced by immunoSEQ multiplex PCR; TCRdb stores in-frame clones only, minus some. The sample has 95,000 to 130,000 clones, about nine tenths seen once. This receptor was taken from a human donor with active COVID-19. The donor label of this sample is uncertain. The rearrangement joins TRBV4-3 to TRBJ1-5; TRBD1 agrees at 7 bases. The sample comprised peripheral blood. The CDR3 is CASSQDWDRNQPQHF. CDR3 nucleotide sequence: TGCGCCAGCAGCCAAGATTGGGACAGAAATCAGCCCCAGCATTTT.